Listed here are 32 T cell receptor beta chains from one sample, sequenced in a study of cytomegalovirus exposure and HLA in healthy donors (dated by TCRdb to the late 2010s). Library creation used the immunoSEQ multiplex PCR assay. For the multiplex PCR, a mixture combining 60 forward primers for TCR Vbeta segments and 13 reverse primers for TCR Jbeta segments was used. TCRdb holds this immuneACCESS table with in-frame rearrangements only. Some clones are missing; in checked studies, unresolved V genes explain under half, and the rest has no known cause. The table for this sample records 50,000 to 75,000 clones. More than 2% of the sample lies in the top ten. The sequencing input was PBMCs. The receptor set was obtained from a woman between 18 and 30 years old in good health and CMV-seronegative.

The rearrangement links TRBV4-2 to TRBJ1-5; D unclear. CDR3 length: 15 residues. Germline CDR1 LGHNA, CDR2 YNFKEQ. The germline V and J ends were trimmed by 1 base and 3 bases, with 10 bases remaining between them. CDR3 residues: CASSQAWSNNQPQHF. For the CDR3, the DNA is TGTGCCAGCAGCCAAGCATGGAGTAACAATCAGCCCCAGCATTTT.

This chain connects TRBV30 to TRBJ2-3; 8 bases agree with TRBD2. J was trimmed by 2 bases and V by 5 bases; bases with no gene match: 9. Germline V gene lookup returns CDR1 GTSNPN and CDR2 SVGIG (reference sequence). The CDR3 sequence is 15 residues long. CDR3: CAWGKAGDYTDTQYF. CDR3 in DNA: TGTGCCTGGGGTAAAGCGGGGGACTACACAGATACGCAGTATTTT.

This chain uses TRBV9 with TRBJ1-2; D is uncertain. The CDR3 totals 15 residues. Trimming removed 0 bases from V and 4 bases from J, with 13 bases in between. The germline V gene has CDR1 SGDLS and CDR2 YYNGEE. The CDR3: CASSVAPAGSYGYTF. DNA of the CDR3: TGTGCCAGCAGCGTAGCCCCGGCCGGGAGCTATGGCTACACCTTC.

This sequence joins TRBV5-1 and TRBJ1-5; 10 nucleotides align to TRBD1. The germline CDR1 and CDR2 sequences are SGHRS and YFSETQ. The CDR3 covers 14 residues. The J segment lost 4 bases and the V segment lost 4 bases, leaving 2 bases of the junction unmatched. The chain's CDR3 is CASSPGQGNQPQHF. In DNA form, the CDR3 reads TGCGCCAGCAGCCCGGGACAGGGGAATCAGCCCCAGCATTTT.

The chain recombines TRBV9 with TRBJ1-3, with D possibly TRBD1 on 6 matching bases. V was pared by 4 bases and J by 6 bases, with 17 bases between. The CDR3 has 15 residues. The germline V gene has CDR1 SGDLS and CDR2 YYNGEE. CDR3 sequence reads: CASSRTPAGANTIYF. DNA of the CDR3: TGTGCCAGCAGCCGGACACCGGCAGGGGCAAACACCATATATTTT.

V usage is TRBV5-1 and J usage is TRBJ1-1, with D unclear. Germline V gene data show CDR1 as SGHRS and CDR2 as YFSETQ. The CDR3 totals 14 residues. Trimming removed 0 bases from V and 8 bases from J, with 14 bases in between. The chain's CDR3 is CASSLEPGIMEAFF. In DNA form, the CDR3 reads TGCGCCAGCAGCTTGGAACCAGGAATAATGGAAGCTTTCTTT.

V gene TRBV6-1 combines with J gene TRBJ1-2, with TRBD1 matching over 8 bases. CDR3 length: 15 residues. V dropped 1 base and J dropped 2; count of bases not matched to a gene: 3. CDR1 is MNHNS and CDR2 is SASEGT in the germline V gene. The CDR3 reads CASSEGRGRNYGYTF. As DNA, the CDR3 is TGTGCCAGCAGTGAAGGCAGGGGGCGCAACTATGGCTACACCTTC.

The rearrangement links TRBV19 to TRBJ2-1; no reliable D call. The CDR3 contains 14 residues. V was trimmed by 5 bases and J by 0 bases, leaving 8 bases between them. Germline V lookup: CDR1 LNHDA, CDR2 SQIVND (reference sequence). CDR3 amino acids: CASSGDSSYNEQFF. The CDR3 region has the DNA TGTGCCAGTAGTGGAGATAGCTCCTACAATGAGCAGTTCTTC.

V usage is TRBV9 and J usage is TRBJ2-7, with 12 bases aligning to TRBD2. CDR3 length: 15 amino acids. Trimming took 4 bases from V and 2 from J; bases not matched to a gene: 4. Germline-derived CDR1 and CDR2 are SGDLS and YYNGEE. The CDR3 DNA reads TGTGCCAGCAGCCCATGGACTAGCGGGACCTACGAGCAGTACTTC. Translation: CASSPWTSGTYEQYF.

The chain couples TRBV6-1 to TRBJ2-6; D gene uncertain. Trimming left V 2 bases short and J 0 bases short, with 5 bases between. This CDR3 has 15 residues. Germline assignment: CDR1 MNHNS and CDR2 SASEGT. The DNA of the CDR3 is TGTGCCAGCAGTGAAATCAGCTCTGGGGCCAACGTCCTGACTTTC. Translation: CASSEISSGANVLTF.

In the case of this clone: Likely a read error: the CDR3 ends without its conserved phenylalanine or tryptophan. The CDR3 DNA reads as TGTGCCAGCAGCTTAAACGGGGTCGGTGGGGAGCAGTACTCC. It codes for CASSLNGVGGEQYS. V and J are TRBV7-6 and TRBJ2-7; D is perhaps TRBD2 (5 bases). CDR3 size: 14 residues. The V and J ends lost 2 bases and 7 bases respectively, with 15 bases between them. Germline V gene data show CDR1 as SGHVS and CDR2 as FNYEAQ.

CDR3 region: CASSEGQVNSPLHF. Written as DNA, the CDR3 is TGTGCCAGCAGTGAAGGACAGGTTAATTCACCCCTCCACTTT. The chain recombines TRBV6-1 with TRBJ1-6, with a tentative D call TRBD1 (6 bases). V was trimmed by 1 base and J by 6 bases, leaving 7 bases between them. The CDR3 has 14 residues. Germline V lookup: CDR1 MNHNS, CDR2 SASEGT.

This chain joins TRBV6-5 and TRBJ1-1; tentative D call: TRBD1 (5 bases). Trimming took off 7 bases at V and 1 base at J, with 7 bases between the two ends. The V gene's germline CDR1 is MNHEY and CDR2 SVGAGI. The CDR3 is 12 residues long. This CDR3 is CASTGENTEAFF. Written as DNA, the CDR3 is TGTGCCAGCACGGGGGAGAACACTGAAGCTTTCTTT.

The V call is TRBV5-1, the J call TRBJ1-2; D might be TRBD1 (6 bases). Germline lookup yields CDR1 SGHRS and CDR2 YFSETQ. The ends were cut back, 5 bases at V and 8 bases at J, with 19 bases in the middle. The CDR3 extends over 14 amino acids. The DNA for the CDR3 is TGCGCCAGCAGACCACAGGGTCTTAATTACGGCTACACCTTC. It is translated as CASRPQGLNYGYTF.

The genes are TRBV20-1 and TRBJ1-1, with D perhaps TRBD1 (6 bases). This CDR3 has 11 residues. V shed 7 bases and J shed 1 base, with 7 bases lying between them. CDR1 DFQATT and CDR2 SNEGSKA come from the germline V gene (reference sequence). Written as DNA, the CDR3 is TGCAGTGGAGGGGGGAACACTGAAGCTTTCTTT. Protein sequence: CSGGGNTEAFF.

The chain carries TRBV5-1 and TRBJ1-3; no clear D. V lost 0 bases and J lost 3, with 10 bases in between. Looked up from germline, CDR1 is SGHRS and CDR2 is YFSETQ. The CDR3 runs to 15 residues. CDR3 region: CASSLGSGGGNTIYF. The CDR3 DNA sequence: TGCGCCAGCAGCTTGGGGTCGGGTGGTGGAAACACCATATATTTT.

The J gene is TRBJ2-7, the V gene TRBV5-1; possibly TRBD2 for D (6 bases). V lost 1 base and J 3 bases, leaving 17 bases between the germline ends. CDR3 length: 16 residues. Germline CDR1 and CDR2: SGHRS and YFSETQ. The CDR3 here is CASSLSGRGGHYEQYF. The CDR3 DNA reads TGCGCCAGCAGCTTGTCCGGCCGGGGAGGACACTACGAGCAGTACTTC.

The chain recombines TRBV6-5 with TRBJ1-1; D is perhaps TRBD1 (5 bases). Per germline, CDR1 MNHEY and CDR2 SVGAGI. V dropped 0 bases and J dropped 1 base, with 6 bases sitting between them. The CDR3 has 14 residues. CDR3 nucleotide sequence: TGTGCCAGCAGTTACTCCCAGGGGAACACTGAAGCTTTCTTT. This translates into CASSYSQGNTEAFF.

The chain joins TRBV27 to TRBJ2-7, with unresolved D. Germline assignment: CDR1 MNHEY and CDR2 SMNVEV (reference sequence). The CDR3 is 13 residues long. V was shortened by 3 bases and J by 1 base, with 7 bases between the two germline ends. CDR3 in DNA: TGTGCCAGCAGTTTCAGGATTTCCTACGAGCAGTACTTC. It translates to CASSFRISYEQYF.

This rearrangement joins TRBV6-1 to TRBJ2-7; 7 bases are shared with TRBD1. Germline V lookup: CDR1 MNHNS, CDR2 SASEGT. The CDR3 extends over 15 amino acids. V was clipped by 1 base and J by 4 bases; unmatched bases: 7. In DNA form, the CDR3 reads TGTGCCAGCAGTGAAGTTGTGACAGGGTCTTACGAGCAGTACTTC. It encodes CASSEVVTGSYEQYF.

The V gene is TRBV5-6, the J gene TRBJ1-2; 9 nucleotides agree with TRBD1. In germline, CDR1 is SGHDT, CDR2 YYEEEE. This CDR3 contains 12 residues. The V and J ends lost 7 bases and 9 bases, in that order; junction bases with no gene match: 7. In DNA form, the CDR3 reads TGTGCCAGCGGGACAGGGCCTAATAGCTACACCTTC. Translated, it gives CASGTGPNSYTF.

The gene calls are TRBV7-9 and TRBJ1-2; D possibly corresponds to TRBD1 (5 bases). The CDR3 spans 14 residues. CDR1 is SEHNR and CDR2 is FQNEAQ in the germline V gene (reference sequence). V was cut by 5 bases and J by 14 bases, with 24 bases left in between. This chain's CDR3 is CASSRWDGSMGGTF. The CDR3 nucleotides are TGTGCCAGCAGCCGTTGGGACGGTTCTATGGGGGGGACCTTC. Full variable domain (outside the CDR3, taken from reference TRBV7-9 and TRBJ1-2): DTGVSQNPRHKITKRGQNVTFRCDPISEHNRLYWYRQTLGQGPEFLTYFQNEAQLEKSRLLSDRFSAERPKGSFSTLEIQRTEQGDSAMYLCASSRWDGSMGGTFGSGTRLTVV.

The V and J genes are TRBV6-1 and TRBJ2-7; weak D call: TRBD1 (6 bases). The CDR3 loop spans 13 amino acids. Looked up from germline, CDR1 is MNHNS and CDR2 is SASEGT. V lost 6 bases and J 2 bases, leaving 11 bases between the germline ends. This chain's CDR3 is CASRSRDTYEQYF. The DNA for the CDR3 is TGTGCCAGCAGATCTCGGGACACCTACGAGCAGTACTTC.

The V gene is TRBV5-1, the J gene TRBJ1-2; 9 nucleotides line up with TRBD1. The germline gives CDR1 SGHRS, CDR2 YFSETQ. With 5 bases clipped from V and 0 bases from J, the junction kept 8 bases outside the gene matches. The CDR3 length is 16 residues. The CDR3 bases are TGCGCCAGCAGAATCACAGGGGGCGCCTCTAACTATGGCTACACCTTC. Translation: CASRITGGASNYGYTF.

The V and J genes are TRBV5-1 and TRBJ1-2; D remains unclear. The CDR3 consists of 13 residues. Per germline, CDR1 SGHRS and CDR2 YFSETQ. V lost 4 bases and J lost 7, with 14 bases in between. The CDR3 sequence is CASSTSQRAGYTF. CDR3 nucleotides: TGCGCCAGCAGCACCTCCCAGCGGGCTGGCTACACCTTC.

The chain carries TRBV5-1 and TRBJ2-3; tentative D call: TRBD1 (6 bases). Trimming took 4 bases from V and 1 from J, leaving 16 bases between them. This CDR3 is 16 amino acids long. Germline lookup yields CDR1 SGHRS and CDR2 YFSETQ. The CDR3 loop is CASSPRAGVGTDTQYF. The CDR3 region has the DNA TGCGCCAGCAGCCCACGGGCAGGGGTTGGCACAGATACGCAGTATTTT.

CDR3 region: CASSYRGPPSETQYF. The CDR3 DNA reads as TGCGCCAGCAGCTACCGAGGCCCACCTTCAGAGACCCAGTACTTC. V gene TRBV5-1 combines with J gene TRBJ2-5; no firm D call. Per the germline V gene, CDR1 is SGHRS and CDR2 is YFSETQ. CDR3 length: 15 amino acids. Trimming took off 3 bases at V and 4 bases at J, with 16 bases between the two ends. The full variable domain, its missing parts supplied by reference TRBV5-1 and TRBJ2-5, is KAGVTQTPRYLIKTRGQQVTLSCSPISGHRSVSWYQQTPGQGLQFLFEYFSETQRNKGNFPGRFSGRQFSNSRSEMNVSTLELGDSALYLCASSYRGPPSETQYFGPGTRLLVL.

V is TRBV9 and J is TRBJ1-6; possibly TRBD1 for D (6 bases). Germline CDR1 SGDLS, CDR2 YYNGEE. V was clipped by 7 bases and J by 8 bases, with 19 bases between them. The CDR3 runs 15 residues. DNA for the CDR3: TGTGCCAGCCGAAGAAACAGGGTTAAAGATTCACCCCTCCACTTT. As protein: CASRRNRVKDSPLHF.

V usage is TRBV11-2 and J usage is TRBJ1-1, with D possibly being TRBD1 (5 bases). In germline, CDR1 is SGHAT, CDR2 FQNNGV. V lost 5 bases and J lost 1, with 14 bases in between. The CDR3 loop spans 15 amino acids. As DNA, the CDR3 is TGTGCCAGCAGCACTCAGGGCAGGGCGAACACTGAAGCTTTCTTT. It encodes CASSTQGRANTEAFF.

The CDR3 sequence is CASSDDRGSGANVLTF. The CDR3 nucleotides are TGTGCCAGCAGTGACGACAGGGGATCTGGGGCCAACGTCCTGACTTTC. V is TRBV25-1 and J is TRBJ2-6; 8 bases align to TRBD1. The CDR3 has 16 amino acids. V trimming: 3 bases; J trimming: 1 base; junction bases outside the gene matches: 2. Germline V gene data show CDR1 as MGHDK and CDR2 as SYGVNS.

The rearrangement links TRBV11-3 to TRBJ2-7, with 12 bases aligning to TRBD1. After removal of 8 bases from V and 5 bases from J, the junction contained 1 base not matched to a gene. From germline, CDR1 is SGHNT and CDR2 YENEEA. This CDR3 has 12 amino acids. The CDR3 bases are TGTGCCAGCGGGACAGGGGGCCACGAGCAGTACTTC. Protein product: CASGTGGHEQYF.

The chain joins TRBV7-8 to TRBJ2-7, with D possibly TRBD2 on 5 matching bases. V shed 4 bases and J shed 3 bases, with 19 bases lying between them. The CDR3 sequence is 16 residues long. Germline V gives CDR1 SGHVS, CDR2 FQNEAQ. The CDR3 DNA reads as TGTGCCAGCAGCTCCCTTTTGAGAGGGAGAGGCTACGAGCAGTACTTC. Encoded protein: CASSSLLRGRGYEQYF.